Given below is one T cell receptor (beta chain) in context. This specimen comes from a study of cytomegalovirus exposure and HLA in healthy donors. Germline lookup yields CDR1 ENHRY and CDR2 SYGVKD. Trimming removed 2 bases from V and 1 base from J; junction bases left unmatched: 6. This CDR3 spans 16 amino acids. Researchers ran the PCR with 60 Vbeta and 13 Jbeta primers. Repertoires were generated with immunoSEQ multiplex PCR, while TCRdb's copy carries only in-frame clones and drops some. Here the sample spans 150,000 or so clones, around four fifths being singletons. Healthy bone marrow donors supplied every sample.

What was sequenced was PBMCs. This TCR came from a man younger than 35 in good health and CMV-seropositive. V and J are TRBV10-3 and TRBJ2-7, with 9 positions matching TRBD2. CDR3 protein: CAISEAAGGRSYEQYF. For the CDR3, the DNA is TGTGCCATCAGTGAGGCAGCGGGGGGCAGGTCCTACGAGCAGTACTTC.